What follows are 21 T cell receptor beta chains derived from one specimen sequenced in a study of cytomegalovirus exposure and HLA in healthy donors. 60 Vbeta and 13 Jbeta primers were used in PCR. This table comes from immunoSEQ multiplex PCR, and its TCRdb copy is limited to in-frame clones, with some not included. The sample holds some 150,000 clones, around 84% seen once. Sequencing was performed on PBMCs. The receptors originated from a boy aged 2 to 10 in good health and CMV-seronegative.

The gene calls are TRBV9 and TRBJ2-5; tentative D call: TRBD1 (6 bases). This CDR3 contains 12 residues. Trimming removed 0 bases at V and 11 bases at J, with 11 bases between. Germline values: CDR1 SGDLS, CDR2 YYNGEE. Written as DNA, the CDR3 is TGTGCCAGCAGCGTAGAGGCAGGGGAGCAGTACTTC. Translation: CASSVEAGEQYF.

The V gene is TRBV9, the J gene TRBJ1-2, with TRBD1 as a possible D gene (5 bases). The V gene lost 2 bases and the J gene lost 2 bases, with 7 bases spanning the gap. The CDR3 contains 13 residues. Germline-derived CDR1 and CDR2 are SGDLS and YYNGEE. This chain's CDR3 is CASSVRGNYGYTF. The CDR3 DNA reads as TGTGCCAGCAGCGTCCGGGGGAACTATGGCTACACCTTC.

The chain couples TRBV6-1 to TRBJ2-6; the D is unclear. Germline-derived CDR1 and CDR2 are MNHNS and SASEGT. The CDR3 sequence is 14 residues long. Trimming stripped 3 bases from V and 0 bases from J, with 3 bases between. CDR3 in amino acids: CASSDNSGANVLTF. Here the CDR3 DNA reads TGTGCCAGCAGTGACAACTCTGGGGCCAACGTCCTGACTTTC.

The rearrangement joins TRBV6-5 to TRBJ1-4, with D unresolved. The CDR3 totals 14 residues. V gave up 2 bases and J gave up 6 bases, with 10 bases separating them. Germline CDR1 and CDR2: MNHEY and SVGAGI. Here the CDR3 reads CASSYDGADEKLFF. CDR3 nucleotide sequence: TGTGCCAGCAGTTACGACGGAGCAGATGAAAAACTGTTTTTT.

This chain connects TRBV6-5 to TRBJ2-2, with a possible D match to TRBD1 (6 bases). Germline values: CDR1 MNHEY, CDR2 SVGAGI. The CDR3 sequence is 15 residues long. V was trimmed by 4 bases and J by 4 bases, leaving 13 bases between them. This CDR3 reads CASSSAGAITGELFF. The CDR3 DNA sequence: TGTGCCAGCAGTTCCGCAGGGGCCATCACCGGGGAGCTGTTTTTT.

In this sample, this clone turned up a few times. The genes are TRBV7-3 and TRBJ2-2; D not resolved. With 0 bases removed from V and 5 bases from J, the gap between germline ends came to 4 bases. CDR1 and CDR2 from the germline V gene are SGHTA and FQGTGA. The length of the CDR3 is 13 residues. The CDR3 DNA is TGTGCCAGCAGCTTAACGCTAACCGGGGAGCTGTTTTTT. Translated, it gives CASSLTLTGELFF.

This chain uses TRBV7-2 with TRBJ2-7; TRBD1 matches 8 bases. CDR1 is SGHTA, CDR2 FQGNSA, per germline. Unmatched junction bases numbered 3, after V lost 5 bases and J lost 0 bases. This CDR3 is 14 amino acids long. CDR3 bases: TGTGCCAGCAGCCCGGGACAGGCCTCCTACGAGCAGTACTTC. Amino acids: CASSPGQASYEQYF.

V is TRBV13 and J is TRBJ1-5; D may be TRBD1 (5 bases). Germline V CDR1 and CDR2: PRHDT, FYEKMQ (reference sequence). The CDR3 is 18 residues long. Trimming shortened V by 4 bases and J by 9 bases, and 28 bases separated the two germline ends. DNA of the CDR3: TGTGCCAGCAGCTCAACTTTACAGGCGCCTCTTTCGCTTGGGCCCCAGCATTTT. Translated, it gives CASSSTLQAPLSLGPQHF.

This chain connects TRBV25-1 to TRBJ2-1, with a possible D match to TRBD2 (6 bases). Germline CDR1 is MGHDK and CDR2 is SYGVNS. The CDR3 is made up of 15 amino acids. The V and J ends lost 4 bases and 5 bases respectively, with 15 bases between them. DNA for the CDR3: TGTGCCAGCAGTGTTTTTATTTCGGGAGACAATGAGCAGTTCTTC. This encodes CASSVFISGDNEQFF.

This clone showed up just once. This chain connects TRBV14 to TRBJ2-2, with unresolved D. CDR1 is SGHDN, CDR2 FVKESK, per germline. Deletions cut 1 base from V and 4 bases from J, with 4 bases between. This CDR3 is built from 13 residues. As DNA, the CDR3 is TGTGCCAGCAGCCAAGTCTCCACCGGGGAGCTGTTTTTT. Amino acid sequence: CASSQVSTGELFF.

The rearrangement uses TRBV27 and TRBJ2-5, with 9 nucleotides matching TRBD1. CDR1 is MNHEY, CDR2 SMNVEV, per germline (reference sequence). The CDR3 consists of 16 residues. J was trimmed by 4 bases and V by 8 bases; bases with no gene match: 14. The DNA of the CDR3 is TGTGCCAGCCGAACCGAGGGACAGGGTACTCGAGAGACCCAGTACTTC. Translating gives CASRTEGQGTRETQYF.

The chain is built from TRBV6-5 and TRBJ2-7, with D uncertain. This CDR3 contains 12 residues. V was clipped by 6 bases and J by 2 bases, with 8 bases between them. Germline CDR1 MNHEY, CDR2 SVGAGI. In DNA, the CDR3 is TGTGCCAGCAGGGTCAGCGCCTACGAGCAGTACTTC. It encodes CASRVSAYEQYF.

This rearrangement joins TRBV5-1 to TRBJ1-6; perhaps TRBD1 as D (5 bases). The CDR3 has 14 amino acids. V gave up 4 bases and J gave up 7 bases, with 12 bases separating them. Germline assignment: CDR1 SGHRS and CDR2 YFSETQ. The CDR3 sequence: CASSPEGPNSPLHF. In DNA form, the CDR3 reads TGCGCCAGCAGCCCGGAGGGGCCCAATTCACCCCTCCACTTT.

By its share, this clone is medium-sized (0.01 to 0.1%). The gene calls are TRBV6-1 and TRBJ1-2, with unresolved D. Trimming took 2 bases from V and 4 from J, leaving 14 bases between them. Germline V gene sequence: CDR1 MNHNS, CDR2 SASEGT. The CDR3 consists of 15 residues. The DNA of the CDR3 is TGTGCCAGCAGTGAACAAGAAGGAGGATTCTATGGCTACACCTTC. It codes for CASSEQEGGFYGYTF.

The genes are TRBV4-1 and TRBJ1-2, with 8 positions matching TRBD1. The CDR3 totals 15 residues. The V gene end was trimmed by 0 bases and the J gene end by 6 bases; junction bases not matched to a gene: 6. Germline CDR1 reads MGHRA; CDR2 reads YSYEKL. In nucleotides, the CDR3 is TGCGCCAGCAGCCAAGATCGGACAGGGAAGGATGGCTACACCTTC. This codes for CASSQDRTGKDGYTF.

The chain joins TRBV11-3 to TRBJ2-3; 10 bases line up with TRBD2. The V gene's germline CDR1 is SGHNT and CDR2 YENEEA. The CDR3 length is 16 residues. With V trimmed by 4 bases and J by 4 bases, 8 bases remained unmatched. The CDR3 here is CASSSGTSAKSDTQYF. In DNA form, the CDR3 reads TGTGCCAGCAGCTCCGGGACTAGCGCAAAATCAGATACGCAGTATTTT.

The chain carries TRBV7-2 and TRBJ2-3, with D perhaps matching TRBD2 (6 bases). V lost 0 bases, J lost 3 bases, and 13 bases lay in between. The length of the CDR3 is 16 residues. From germline, CDR1 is SGHTA and CDR2 FQGNSA. CDR3 coding DNA: TGTGCCAGCAGCTTAGCGCCTGGACTAACAACAGATACGCAGTATTTT. It encodes CASSLAPGLTTDTQYF.

This rearrangement joins TRBV10-3 to TRBJ2-1, with a weak D call TRBD2 (6 bases). Deletions cut 7 bases from V and 3 bases from J, with 10 bases between. This CDR3 has 13 amino acids. The germline CDR1 and CDR2 sequences are ENHRY and SYGVKD. CDR3 amino acids: CAIMGGDYNEQFF. The CDR3 DNA reads as TGTGCCATCATGGGCGGGGACTACAATGAGCAGTTCTTC.

The gene calls are TRBV19 and TRBJ1-6, with D possibly being TRBD1 (6 bases). With 7 bases removed from V and 5 bases from J, the gap between germline ends came to 15 bases. The CDR3 has 15 amino acids. Germline assignment: CDR1 LNHDA and CDR2 SQIVND (reference sequence). The chain's CDR3 is CASTFPGVHNSPLHF. The CDR3 DNA reads TGTGCCAGTACCTTCCCAGGGGTCCATAATTCACCCCTCCACTTT.

The chain combines TRBV5-1 with TRBJ1-6; D remains ambiguous. The germline V gene has CDR1 SGHRS and CDR2 YFSETQ. The V end was cut by 3 bases, the J end by 8 bases, with 12 bases between. The CDR3 is 14 residues long. The CDR3 DNA follows: TGCGCCAGCAGCTCTTTGTCCCAGGATTCACCCCTCCACTTT. This gives the protein CASSSLSQDSPLHF.

The rearrangement links TRBV29-1 to TRBJ1-6; TRBD1 matches 10 bases. V trimming: 6 bases; J trimming: 10 bases; junction bases outside the gene matches: 3. Per germline, CDR1 SQVTM and CDR2 ANQGSEA. This CDR3 comprises 12 residues. This CDR3 is CSVGTGESPLHF. The CDR3 nucleotides are TGCAGCGTCGGGACAGGGGAATCACCCCTCCACTTT. The variable domain in full, completed from reference TRBV29-1 and TRBJ1-6, reads SAVISQKPSRDICQRGTSLTIQCQVDSQVTMMFWYRQQPGQSLTLIATANQGSEATYESGFVIDKFPISRPNLTFSTLTVSNMSPEDSSIYLCSVGTGESPLHFGNGTRLTVT.